Listed below are T cell receptor beta chains from one sample, sequenced in a study of shared clonotypes between healthy human individuals. The assay was immunoSEQ multiplex PCR, and TCRdb's table has in-frame clones only and misses some. The sample consists of over 2 million clones, roughly 90% of them appearing once. Sequencing was performed on naive CD4+ T cells from PBMCs. These receptors all stem from a man in his late teens or twenties in good health. Some clones in this sample may be carry-over from other donors' samples. The CDR3 runs from the conserved cysteine through the conserved F or W. Fields, in order: V gene, J gene, D gene, CDR3 DNA, CDR3 protein. A D gene is named only where the DNA matches it firmly.

TRBV5-1	TRBJ1-1	NA	TGCGCCAGCAGCGCCGGACGGGTGATGAACACTGAAGCTTTCTTT	CASSAGRVMNTEAFF
TRBV27	TRBJ1-2	NA	TGTGCCAGCAGTTTCAGGGGTGGGCATGGCTACACCTTC	CASSFRGGHGYTF
TRBV29-1	TRBJ2-2	NA	TGCAGCGTTAGTCTGACAGATAACACCGGGGAGCTGTTTTTT	CSVSLTDNTGELFF
TRBV2	TRBJ2-3	NA	TGTGCCAGCAGTGACGGAAGGCAGGGATGGATAGATACGCAGTATTTT	CASSDGRQGWIDTQYF
TRBV12-2	TRBJ1-1	NA	TGTGCAAGTCGCAAACCCGACAGGCCGAACACTGAAGCTTTCTTT	CASRKPDRPNTEAFF
TRBV7-3	TRBJ1-1	NA	TGTGCCAGCAGCGCCACAGGGTCCACTGAAGCTTTCTTT	CASSATGSTEAFF
TRBV19	TRBJ1-5	NA	TGTGCCAGTAATCTTGGGGGGGGCGTAGATCAGCCCCAGCATTTT	CASNLGGGVDQPQHF
TRBV5-1	TRBJ2-7	NA	TGCGCCAGCAGCCCCGGGTGGGACTCCGAGCAGTACTTC	CASSPGWDSEQYF
TRBV7-9	TRBJ2-3	NA	TGTGCCAGCATTTATCGCGCGAGCACAGATACGCAGTATTTT	CASIYRASTDTQYF
TRBV6-5	TRBJ1-5	NA	TGTGCCAGCGGAGTGGGCGGGTACGGCAATCAGCCCCAGCATTTT	CASGVGGYGNQPQHF
TRBV27	TRBJ2-7	NA	TGTGCCAGCACCACGCCTCAGGCGCTCTACGAGCAGTACTTC	CASTTPQALYEQYF
TRBV11-3	TRBJ2-2	NA	TGTGCCAGCGGGGGCCGGGAGAACACCGGGGAGCTGTTTTTT	CASGGRENTGELFF
TRBV10-3	TRBJ2-7	TRBD1	TGTGCCATCAGTGAGCTTGGACAGGGGGCTGTCGAGCAGTACTTC	CAISELGQGAVEQYF
TRBV10-3	TRBJ2-3	NA	TGTGCCATCAGTACTAGCACAGATACGCAGTATTTT	CAISTSTDTQYF
TRBV11-1	TRBJ2-7	TRBD2	TGTGCCAGCAGCTTAGGCGGGACTAAACTGTACGAGCAGTACTTC	CASSLGGTKLYEQYF
TRBV4-1	TRBJ2-2	NA	TGCGCCAGCAGCCATCACCGGGGACCGCTTTTGCAAGTACCCGGGGAGCTGTTTTTT	CASSHHRGPLLQVPGELFF